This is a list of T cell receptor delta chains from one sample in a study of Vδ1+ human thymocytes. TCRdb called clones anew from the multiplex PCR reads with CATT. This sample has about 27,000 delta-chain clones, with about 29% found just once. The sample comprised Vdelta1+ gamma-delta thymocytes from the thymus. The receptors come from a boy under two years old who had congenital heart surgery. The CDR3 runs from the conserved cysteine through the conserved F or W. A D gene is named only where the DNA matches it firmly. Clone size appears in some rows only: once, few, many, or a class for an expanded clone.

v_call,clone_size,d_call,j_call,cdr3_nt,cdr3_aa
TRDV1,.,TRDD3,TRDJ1,TGTGCTCTTGGTGGTTCCTACCTTACTGGGGGACTTGACACCGATAAACTCATCTTT,CALGGSYLTGGLDTDKLIF
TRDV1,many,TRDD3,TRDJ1,TGTGCTCTTGGGGAACTGGAAGGTACTGGGGGATACACCGATAAACTCATCTTT,CALGELEGTGGYTDKLIF
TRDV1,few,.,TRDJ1,TGTGCTCTTGGGGTCCTATTCCTAAAGGGTAAACTCATCTTT,CALGVLFLKGKLIF
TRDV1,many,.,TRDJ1,TGTGCTCTTTGCACCGATAAACTCATCTTT,CALCTDKLIF
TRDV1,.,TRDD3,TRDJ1,TGTGCTCTTGAAGACCTGAGTGGGGGATACAGGTACACCGATAAACTCATCTTT,CALEDLSGGYRYTDKLIF
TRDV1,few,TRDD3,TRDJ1,TGTGCTCTTGGGGAAAGGGGGATACGGCCCAAGAAACTCATCTTT,CALGERGIRPKKLIF
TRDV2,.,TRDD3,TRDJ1,TGTGCCATTCTTTACTGGGGGATACGCTGCGGTTGCACCGATAAACTCATCTTT,CAILYWGIRCGCTDKLIF
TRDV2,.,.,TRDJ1,TGTGCCTGTGAATACTGGGAGAGCGCAGCCGATAACCTCATCTTT,CACEYWESAADNLIF
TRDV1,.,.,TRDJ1,TGTGCTCTTGGGCTACCTTCCTATACGCTGGGGGATCCCACCGATAAACTCATCTTT,CALGLPSYTLGDPTDKLIF
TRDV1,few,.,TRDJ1,TGTGCTCTTGGGGAGCCCATTCTCCTTGGGGGCCCGTACACCGATAAACTCATCTTT,CALGEPILLGGPYTDKLIF
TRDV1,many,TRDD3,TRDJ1,TGTGCTCTTGGGGTCCTCTACAAACTTCGCTGGGGGACCACGTACACCGATAAACTCATCTTT,CALGVLYKLRWGTTYTDKLIF
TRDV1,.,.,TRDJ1,TGTGCTCTTGGGGGACACCGCCCCGTCTATTATCCCGTTACCGATAAACTCATCTTT,CALGGHRPVYYPVTDKLIF
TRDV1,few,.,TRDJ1,TGTGCTCTTGGGGGGGTAAAAGGAGGGTACACCGATAAACTCATCTTT,CALGGVKGGYTDKLIF
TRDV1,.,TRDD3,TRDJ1,TGTGCTCTTGGGGAACTTACCACCCCTGCTGTACTGGGGGATACGGTCGAACTCATCTTT,CALGELTTPAVLGDTVELIF
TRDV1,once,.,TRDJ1,TGTGCTCTTGGGGAACCGCCCCTAAGCCTCCTGGGAAAGTACACCGATAAACTCATCTTT,CALGEPPLSLLGKYTDKLIF
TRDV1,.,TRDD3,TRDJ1,TGTGCTCTTGGGGAACTACGCCTTCGCTGGGGGACACGCATGGGGTGTGGGACCGATAAACTCATCTTT,CALGELRLRWGTRMGCGTDKLIF
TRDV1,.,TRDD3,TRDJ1,TGTGCTCTTGGGCTTCCCGTGGCGGGGGATTGGTACACCGATAAACTCATCTTT,CALGLPVAGDWYTDKLIF
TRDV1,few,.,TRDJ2,TGTGCTCTTGGGAACTGGCCCACAGCACAACTCTTCTTT,CALGNWPTAQLFF
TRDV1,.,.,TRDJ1,TGTGCTCTTGGGCCAAGGTGGCGGGGATCTTCGGATAAACTCATCTTT,CALGPRWRGSSDKLIF
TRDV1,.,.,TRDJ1,TGTGCTCTTGGGGAACTGAAGGGGACCGATAAACTCATCTTT,CALGELKGTDKLIF
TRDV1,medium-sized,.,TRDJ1,TGTGCTCTTGGGGAACTTTGGGATACCGATAAACTCATCTTT,CALGELWDTDKLIF
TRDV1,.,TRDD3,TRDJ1,TGTGCTCTTGGGGTTCCCTACATTACTGGGGGATTACGTCTCTGGTACACCGATAAACTCATCTTT,CALGVPYITGGLRLWYTDKLIF
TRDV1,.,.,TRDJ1,TGTGCTCTTGGGGCACTAAGTCCTCTTCCTCCATCGTACACCGATAAACTCATCTTT,CALGALSPLPPSYTDKLIF
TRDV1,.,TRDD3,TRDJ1,TGTGCTCTTGGGAAACGGGGACATTCCTCCCGTACTGGGGACTACACCGATAAACTCATCTTT,CALGKRGHSSRTGDYTDKLIF
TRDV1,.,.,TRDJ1,TGTGCTCTTGGGCACCGGATGGGTGATACGCTTAATTCTGATAAACTCATCTTT,CALGHRMGDTLNSDKLIF
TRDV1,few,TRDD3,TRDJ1,TGTGCTCTTGGGGAACACGTCCCCCCTACATCGGTGGGGGATACCCCGGAAGAACTCATCTTT,CALGEHVPPTSVGDTPEELIF
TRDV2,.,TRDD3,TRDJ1,TGTGCCACCGTTATACTGGGGGATACGAATGGTACCGATAAACTCATCTTT,CATVILGDTNGTDKLIF
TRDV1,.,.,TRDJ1,TGTGCTCTTGGGGCAAACCCCCACCTTCATCTGAGGACCCACACCGATAAACTCATCTTT,CALGANPHLHLRTHTDKLIF
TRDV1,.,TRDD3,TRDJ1,TGTGCTCTTGGGGAATGGGTATTTATGGGGGATCGAAACCTGTACACCGATAAACTCATCTTT,CALGEWVFMGDRNLYTDKLIF
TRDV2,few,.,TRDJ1,.,CACDLCALGDPRDPFTITDKLIF
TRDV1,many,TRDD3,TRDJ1,TGTGCTCTTGGGACCCTTCCAAACTGGGGGATACGAGCCTTAGGGGTCAGTAAACTCATCTTT,CALGTLPNWGIRALGVSKLIF
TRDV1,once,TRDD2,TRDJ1,TGTGCTCTTGGGGTTCCTACGGGTGACCCTCCCGATAAACTCATCTTT,CALGVPTGDPPDKLIF
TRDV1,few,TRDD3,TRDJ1,TGTGCTCTTGGGGAACTCACCCGAGTTCCTACGTACCCGCTGGGGGATTACACCGATAAACTCATCTTT,CALGELTRVPTYPLGDYTDKLIF
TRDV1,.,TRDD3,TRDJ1,TGTGCTCTTGGCCTCCTTCCCCCAACGTACTGGGGGATACGCCCGGGCACCGATAAACTCATCTTT,CALGLLPPTYWGIRPGTDKLIF
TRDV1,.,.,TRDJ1,TGTGCTCTTGGGGAACTAAGGGGGGGCGATAAACTCATCTTT,CALGELRGGDKLIF
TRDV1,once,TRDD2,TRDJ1,TGTGCTCTTGGGGAAATCCCCCTTCCTACGATAGCCTCGCTCACTGTGGGATACACCCCCACCGATAAACTCATCTTT,CALGEIPLPTIASLTVGYTPTDKLIF
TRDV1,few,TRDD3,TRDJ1,TGTGCTCTTGGGGACCTTCTCTTCCTACTGGGGGATGGGAGTAACGGTAAACTCATCTTT,CALGDLLFLLGDGSNGKLIF
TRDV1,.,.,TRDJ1,TGTGCTCTTGGGGAACGTACCTACAACTCCCCTTTGATATACACCGATAAACTCATCTTT,CALGERTYNSPLIYTDKLIF
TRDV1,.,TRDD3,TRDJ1,TGTGCTCTTGGGGAACTCTCCTACGTGAAGGGCTGGGGGACAGTAACCGATAAACTCATCTTT,CALGELSYVKGWGTVTDKLIF
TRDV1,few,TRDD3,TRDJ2,TGTGCTCTTGGGACCACTTCCCGAGAGGGGGGATTAGTGGCAGCACAACTCTTCTTT,CALGTTSREGGLVAAQLFF
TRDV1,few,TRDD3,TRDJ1,TGTGCTCTTGGGGACTTACTTCCTAATCTGGGGGATACTCTCCCCACCGATAAACTCATCTTT,CALGDLLPNLGDTLPTDKLIF
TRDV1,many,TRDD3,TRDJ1,TGTGCTCTTGGGGAGGGACTGGGGGAGTACACCGATAAACTCATCTTT,CALGEGLGEYTDKLIF
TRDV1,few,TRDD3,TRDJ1,TGTGCTCTTGGCCCAATAGGCTGGGGGATATTATCGGATAAACTCATCTTT,CALGPIGWGILSDKLIF
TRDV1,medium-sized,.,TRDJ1,TGTGCTCTTGGGGAGGGAAGAGAACCCAAACTCATCTTT,CALGEGREPKLIF
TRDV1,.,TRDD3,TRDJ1,TGTGCTCTTGGGAGACTGGGCTTCCTAACGGACTTACTGGGGGATGCCGATAAACTCATCTTT,CALGRLGFLTDLLGDADKLIF
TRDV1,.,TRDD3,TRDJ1,TGTGCTCTTGGGGTCCCTCTGGGCCTGGGGGATCTCGGCGCGTCTGTTCGGGATAAACTCATCTTT,CALGVPLGLGDLGASVRDKLIF
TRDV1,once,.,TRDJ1,TGTGCTCTTGGGGAACTAAAGAGGAGGAGACTGGTTACCGATAAACTCATCTTT,CALGELKRRRLVTDKLIF
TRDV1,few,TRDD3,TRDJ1,TGTGCTCTTGGGGAACTAGGACATCCTACTTCGAGATTCTATACTGGGGGATTTCGTGCCGATAAACTCATCTTT,CALGELGHPTSRFYTGGFRADKLIF
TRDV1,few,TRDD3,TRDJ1,TGTGCTCTTGGGGAAAGGGCTACTTTCCGGATAATACTGGGGGACCAGTACACCGATAAACTCATCTTT,CALGERATFRIILGDQYTDKLIF
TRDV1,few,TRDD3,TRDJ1,TGTGCTCTTGGGGCCTCCCTACTCTGGGGGATAATGTACACCGATAAACTCATCTTT,CALGASLLWGIMYTDKLIF
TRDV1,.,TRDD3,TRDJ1,TGTGCTCTTGGGGTATCACTTCCTTTACTGGGGGATAAAGCCGATAAACTCATCTTT,CALGVSLPLLGDKADKLIF
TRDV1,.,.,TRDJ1,TGTGCTCTTGGGGAACGCCTTCCTAGTATGGGGGGGATGATCACCGATAAACTCATCTTT,CALGERLPSMGGMITDKLIF
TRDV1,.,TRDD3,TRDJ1,TGTGCTCTTGGGGAACTCGGCGGACGCGCTGGGGGAGCGAACGATAAACTCATCTTC,CALGELGGRAGGANDKLIF
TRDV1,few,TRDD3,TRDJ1,TGTGCTCTTGGGGAACTTGACCAAATTCCCCGTACTGGGGGATACTCTCTTGGCACCGATAAACTCATCTTT,CALGELDQIPRTGGYSLGTDKLIF
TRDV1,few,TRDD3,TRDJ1,TGTGCTCTTGGAAATAGTGTCTTTCCTGGGGGATACGATAAACTCATCTTT,CALGNSVFPGGYDKLIF